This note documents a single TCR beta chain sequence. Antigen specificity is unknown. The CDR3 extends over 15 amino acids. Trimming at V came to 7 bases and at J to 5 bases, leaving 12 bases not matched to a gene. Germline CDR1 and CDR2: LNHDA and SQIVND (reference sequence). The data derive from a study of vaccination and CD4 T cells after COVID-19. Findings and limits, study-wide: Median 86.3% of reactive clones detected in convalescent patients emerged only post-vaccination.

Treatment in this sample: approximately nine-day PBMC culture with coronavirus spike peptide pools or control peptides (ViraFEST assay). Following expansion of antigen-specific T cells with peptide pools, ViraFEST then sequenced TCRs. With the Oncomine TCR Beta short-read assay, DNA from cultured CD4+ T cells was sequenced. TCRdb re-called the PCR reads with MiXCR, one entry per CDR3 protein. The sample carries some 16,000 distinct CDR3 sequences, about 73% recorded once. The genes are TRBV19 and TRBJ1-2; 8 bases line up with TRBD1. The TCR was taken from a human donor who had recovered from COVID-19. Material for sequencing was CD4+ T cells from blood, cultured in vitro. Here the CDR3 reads CASTTSAGGGYGYTF. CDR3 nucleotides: TGTGCCAGTACCACCAGCGCAGGGGGCGGTTATGGCTACACCTTC.